These 25 T cell receptor beta chains share one sample of origin, sequenced in a study of blood T cell repertoires in COVID-19. The protocol was immunoSEQ multiplex PCR, while the TCRdb copy is restricted to in-frame clones and leaves out a portion. The data hold 200,000 to 250,000 clones, with 80% to 90% observed a single time. The material sequenced was peripheral blood. The receptor set was obtained from a man aged 25-40 years with COVID-19, enrolled during active disease.

The chain employs TRBV12-5 and TRBJ1-5; perhaps TRBD1 as D (6 bases). V was cut by 5 bases and J by 0 bases, with 17 bases left in between. The CDR3 sequence is 17 residues long. Germline values: CDR1 LGHNT, CDR2 FRNRAP. The CDR3 sequence is CASGPPGGLYSNQPQHF. CDR3 bases: TGTGCTAGTGGTCCCCCGGGGGGGCTCTATAGCAATCAGCCCCAGCATTTT.

This sequence joins TRBV2 and TRBJ2-7; weak D call: TRBD2 (5 bases). The CDR3 consists of 13 residues. Germline assignment: CDR1 SNHLY and CDR2 FYNNEI. The V end lost 8 bases, the J end lost 7 bases, and 18 bases lay between the germline ends. CDR3 DNA: TGTGCCAGCGGCGCCATTATGGGGAGTGAGCAGTACTTC. Encoded protein: CASGAIMGSEQYF.

The rearrangement uses TRBV9 and TRBJ1-1; TRBD1 matches at 8 bases. The J segment lost 0 bases and the V segment lost 3 bases, leaving 1 base of the junction unmatched. This CDR3 is 14 amino acids long. Germline V gives CDR1 SGDLS, CDR2 YYNGEE. The CDR3 nucleotides are TGTGCCAGCAGCGGGGGACAGGTGAACACTGAAGCTTTCTTT. Translation gives CASSGGQVNTEAFF.

The rearrangement links TRBV6-1 to TRBJ2-4; no reliable D call. Trimming stripped 3 bases from V and 0 bases from J, with 9 bases between. The CDR3 has 15 amino acids. The V gene's germline CDR1 is MNHNS and CDR2 SASEGT. This CDR3 reads CASSDSIVAKNIQYF. CDR3 in DNA: TGTGCCAGCAGTGACAGTATCGTAGCCAAAAACATTCAGTACTTC.

The table lists this clone with a count of one. The chain joins TRBV7-2 to TRBJ2-3, with 8 bases fitting TRBD2. The CDR3 extends over 14 amino acids. V dropped 5 bases and J dropped 6; count of bases not matched to a gene: 7. CDR1 and CDR2 (germline): SGHTA, FQGNSA. The CDR3 DNA is TGTGCCAGCAGCACGGGACTAGAATTGGATACGCAGTATTTT. Its translation is CASSTGLELDTQYF.

The chain uses TRBV3-1 (or the pseudogene TRBV3-2) and TRBJ2-3; possibly TRBD1 for D (5 bases). This CDR3 has 15 residues. Trimming shortened V by 3 bases and J by 3 bases, and 13 bases separated the two germline ends. CDR1 is LGHDT and CDR2 is YNNKEL in the germline V gene (reference sequence). CDR3 amino acids: CASSHFRTKTDTQYF. In DNA form, the CDR3 reads TGTGCCAGCAGCCATTTCCGGACAAAGACAGATACGCAGTATTTT.

This clone appeared a single time. The rearrangement uses TRBV3-1 (or the pseudogene TRBV3-2) and TRBJ1-2; TRBD1 agrees at 7 bases. In germline, CDR1 is LGHDT, CDR2 YNNKEL (reference sequence). After removal of 0 bases from V and 5 bases from J, the junction contained 15 bases not matched to a gene. This CDR3 is built from 18 residues. CDR3 sequence reads: CASSQDIFSQGGNYGYTF. The CDR3 nucleotides are TGTGCCAGCAGCCAAGATATTTTTAGCCAAGGGGGCAATTATGGCTACACCTTC.

This clone was seen just once. This chain links TRBV24-1 with TRBJ2-1; 10 bases map to TRBD1. The V gene end was trimmed by 1 base and the J gene end by 8 bases; junction bases not matched to a gene: 7. There are 16 residues in the CDR3. Germline-derived CDR1 and CDR2 are KGHDR and SFDVKD. The CDR3 DNA follows: TGTGCCACCAGTGATTTACCTCTCGGGACAGGGGATGAGCAGTTCTTC. Amino acid sequence: CATSDLPLGTGDEQFF.

This clone was found a few times. This chain links TRBV3-1 (or the pseudogene TRBV3-2) with TRBJ2-1; D not resolved. V lost 1 base to trimming and J lost 5 bases, with 12 bases between them. The germline CDR1 and CDR2 sequences are LGHDT and YNNKEL (reference sequence). This CDR3 spans 15 amino acids. DNA for the CDR3: TGTGCCAGCAGCCAAGTGTTGCGACTGAACAATGAGCAGTTCTTC. Amino acids: CASSQVLRLNNEQFF.

The chain uses TRBV27 and TRBJ1-1; D is unresolved. CDR1 is MNHEY, CDR2 SMNVEV, per germline (reference sequence). There are 15 residues in the CDR3. The germline V and J ends were trimmed by 0 bases and 0 bases, with 8 bases remaining between them. Here the CDR3 reads CASSLSSGLNTEAFF. CDR3 nucleotide sequence: TGTGCCAGCAGTTTATCTTCAGGTCTGAACACTGAAGCTTTCTTT.

This rearrangement joins TRBV19 to TRBJ1-1, with D uncertain. V lost 6 bases, J lost 4 bases, and 9 bases lay in between. Germline V gene sequence: CDR1 LNHDA, CDR2 SQIVND (reference sequence). CDR3 size: 12 residues. The CDR3 DNA sequence: TGTGCCAGTAGGACTCGAGTCACTGAAGCTTTCTTT. Protein: CASRTRVTEAFF.

The CDR3 DNA reads as TGCGCCAGCAGCAGAGGGACTGGGCAAGAGACCCAGTACTTC. It codes for CASSRGTGQETQYF. V is TRBV4-3 and J is TRBJ2-5, with D possibly being TRBD2 (6 bases). V lost 5 bases, J lost 2 bases, and 12 bases lay in between. From germline, CDR1 is LGHNA and CDR2 YSLEER. This CDR3 spans 14 amino acids.

The chain uses TRBV18 and TRBJ2-5; D may be TRBD2 (7 bases). Trimming stripped 3 bases from V and 2 bases from J, with 19 bases between. The CDR3 loop spans 17 amino acids. Germline values: CDR1 KGHSH, CDR2 LQKENI. The CDR3, as DNA: TGTGCCAGCTCACCGTTTGCGGGGGCGCGAGAGCAAGAGACCCAGTACTTC. It encodes CASSPFAGAREQETQYF.

The rearrangement links TRBV28 to TRBJ1-5; no reliable D call. With 2 bases removed from V and 9 bases from J, the gap between germline ends came to 14 bases. There are 14 residues in the CDR3. Germline CDR1 is MDHEN and CDR2 is SYDVKM. CDR3 in amino acids: CASSLEAGLGPQHF. In nucleotides, the CDR3 is TGTGCCAGCAGTTTAGAAGCCGGGTTGGGGCCCCAGCATTTT.

V usage is TRBV5-1 and J usage is TRBJ2-1, with 14 bases lining up with TRBD2. CDR3 size: 16 residues. Germline V lookup: CDR1 SGHRS, CDR2 YFSETQ. The trim removed 4 bases at V and 6 bases at J, leaving 6 bases unmatched. CDR3 residues: CASSPGGLAGANEQFF. CDR3 nucleotide sequence: TGCGCCAGCAGCCCGGGGGGACTAGCGGGAGCCAATGAGCAGTTCTTC.

The V gene is TRBV4-2, the J gene TRBJ2-2; D is unresolved. CDR1 is LGHNA and CDR2 is YNFKEQ in the germline V gene. The CDR3 is made up of 18 amino acids. The V gene lost 0 bases and the J gene lost 0 bases, with 14 bases spanning the gap. The CDR3 is CASSQDRNAESNTGELFF. The CDR3 nucleotides read TGTGCCAGCAGCCAAGATAGGAATGCGGAGTCGAACACCGGGGAGCTGTTTTTT.

The chain combines TRBV10-2 with TRBJ2-1; D is possibly TRBD1 (5 bases). Per the germline V gene, CDR1 is WSHSY and CDR2 is SAAADI. Trimming removed 4 bases at V and 8 bases at J, with 15 bases between. CDR3 length: 14 residues. The CDR3 nucleotides read TGCGCCAGCAGTGCATTGACAGCTAGGGATGAGCAGTTCTTC. Amino acids: CASSALTARDEQFF.

This sequence joins TRBV19 and TRBJ2-1; the match to TRBD2 covers 7 bases. CDR3 length: 16 residues. The germline V gene encodes CDR1 LNHDA and CDR2 SQIVND (reference sequence). The trim removed 6 bases at V and 8 bases at J, leaving 16 bases unmatched. The CDR3 sequence is CASRGGGYGLGHEQFF. The CDR3 coding sequence is TGTGCCAGTAGGGGGGGAGGGTACGGGCTCGGACATGAGCAGTTCTTC.

The chain uses TRBV5-1 and TRBJ1-1, with D possibly TRBD1 on 6 matching bases. The CDR3 sequence is 15 residues long. V was clipped by 4 bases and J by 0 bases, with 13 bases between them. Germline assignment: CDR1 SGHRS and CDR2 YFSETQ. The DNA for the CDR3 is TGCGCCAGCAGCAGGGACCAGGGGATGAACACTGAAGCTTTCTTT. This translates into CASSRDQGMNTEAFF.

This clone was counted only a few times. The chain recombines TRBV19 with TRBJ1-6; D unclear. Germline V gene sequence: CDR1 LNHDA, CDR2 SQIVND (reference sequence). The germline V and J ends were trimmed by 2 bases and 8 bases, with 10 bases remaining between them. This CDR3 spans 14 amino acids. In DNA form, the CDR3 reads TGTGCCAGTAGTATACGACGGAGGGATTCACCCCTCCACTTT. Amino acid sequence: CASSIRRRDSPLHF.

The chain recombines TRBV27 with TRBJ2-3; perhaps TRBD1 as D (5 bases). The CDR3 runs to 14 residues. With 2 bases removed from V and 2 bases from J, the gap between germline ends came to 8 bases. CDR1 is MNHEY and CDR2 is SMNVEV in the germline V gene (reference sequence). CDR3 sequence reads: CASSLQGFTDTQYF. As DNA, the CDR3 is TGTGCCAGCAGTTTACAGGGCTTCACAGATACGCAGTATTTT.

The V gene is TRBV15, the J gene TRBJ2-1, with a tentative D call TRBD2 (6 bases). The ends were cut back, 1 base at V and 2 bases at J, with 6 bases in the middle. From germline, CDR1 is LNHNV and CDR2 YYDKDF (reference sequence). The CDR3 contains 14 residues. The CDR3 loop reads CATSRGGAYNEQFF. The CDR3, as DNA: TGTGCCACCAGCAGAGGGGGGGCCTACAATGAGCAGTTCTTC.

The rearrangement links TRBV4-2 to TRBJ2-1, with 7 bases matching TRBD2. Trimming removed 2 bases from V and 3 bases from J; junction bases left unmatched: 10. Germline V gene sequence: CDR1 LGHNA, CDR2 YNFKEQ. This CDR3 comprises 17 residues. CDR3 nucleotides: TGTGCCAGCAGCCAATTATTAGTCCCGGGGGGCTACAATGAGCAGTTCTTC. It encodes CASSQLLVPGGYNEQFF.

This chain joins TRBV27 and TRBJ2-7; D is possibly TRBD2 (6 bases). Germline V lookup: CDR1 MNHEY, CDR2 SMNVEV (reference sequence). The CDR3 runs to 12 residues. The V and J ends lost 6 bases and 9 bases respectively, with 15 bases between them. CDR3 bases: TGTGCCAGCAGCCCGGGCGGGATAGGGCAGTACTTC. This translates into CASSPGGIGQYF.

V and J are TRBV5-6 and TRBJ1-2; D gene uncertain. Per germline, CDR1 SGHDT and CDR2 YYEEEE. The CDR3 is 13 amino acids. Trimming shortened V by 2 bases and J by 3 bases, and 8 bases separated the two germline ends. For the CDR3, the DNA is TGTGCCAGCAGCTTACCTAACTACTATGGCTACACCTTC. It codes for CASSLPNYYGYTF.